These 21 T cell receptor beta chains originate from one sample sequenced in a study of vaccination effects on CD4 cells after COVID-19. Antigen-specific CD4+ T cells were first expanded with viral peptide pools by the ViraFEST assay and only then sequenced. After less than twelve days in culture, the CD4+ T cells were isolated. In the vaccine recipients, nucleocapsid antibodies were negative and there was no prior SARS-CoV-2 infection. Profiled with immunoSEQ multiplex PCR; TCRdb holds only in-frame clones, not every one. The repertoire has approximately 30,000 clones, approximately 80% of them found once; the top ten carry approximately 20%. Antigens of these TCRs are unknown. The starting material was CD4+ T cells from PBMCs cultured with HCoV-NL63 spike peptides, obtained before COVID-19 vaccination. These receptors all stem from a human donor who received a COVID-19 vaccine.

This clone was counted between two and nine times. The chain links TRBV6-1 to TRBJ1-3; D may be TRBD1 (6 bases). The CDR3 consists of 15 residues. Germline-derived CDR1 and CDR2 are MNHNS and SASEGT. The germline V and J ends were trimmed by 2 bases and 0 bases, with 8 bases remaining between them. The CDR3 here is CASSETRGSGNTIYF. DNA of the CDR3: TGTGCCAGCAGTGAAACCAGGGGCTCTGGAAACACCATATATTTT.

The chain has TRBV29-1 and TRBJ1-1; a weak D match, TRBD1 (5 bases). V dropped 7 bases and J dropped 4 bases, with 7 bases sitting between them. The CDR3 consists of 10 residues. Looked up from germline, CDR1 is SQVTM and CDR2 is ANQGSEA. DNA of the CDR3: TGCAGCGCCGGGACCACTGAAGCTTTCTTT. Amino acid sequence: CSAGTTEAFF.

The chain combines TRBV18 with TRBJ1-2, with 7 bases fitting TRBD1. The ends lost 3 bases at V and 3 bases at J; junction bases unmatched: 7. CDR1 and CDR2 (germline): KGHSH, LQKENI. The CDR3 covers 15 residues. CDR3 nucleotides: TGTGCCAGCTCACCCGGGACAGCTTCTTACTATGGCTACACCTTC. This encodes CASSPGTASYYGYTF.

This clone was seen a single time. The V and J genes are TRBV25-1 and TRBJ2-1; TRBD2 aligns across 15 bases. The J segment lost 9 bases and the V segment lost 3 bases, leaving 6 bases of the junction unmatched. From germline, CDR1 is MGHDK and CDR2 SYGVNS. The CDR3 runs to 16 residues. Here the CDR3 reads CASSERTSGGAVEQFF. The CDR3 DNA reads as TGTGCCAGCAGTGAGAGGACTAGCGGGGGGGCAGTTGAGCAGTTCTTC.

This chain links TRBV19 with TRBJ2-6; tentatively, D is TRBD1 (6 bases). The ends were cut back, 7 bases at V and 1 base at J, with 17 bases in the middle. Germline V CDR1 and CDR2: LNHDA, SQIVND (reference sequence). CDR3 length equals 17 residues. CDR3 sequence: CASTPSYRVSGANVLTF. CDR3 nucleotides: TGTGCCAGTACCCCTTCCTACAGGGTTTCTGGGGCCAACGTCCTGACTTTC.

The rearrangement joins TRBV7-2 to TRBJ2-4; the D gene could be TRBD1 or TRBD2 (5 bases each). CDR1 SGHTA and CDR2 FQGNSA come from the germline V gene. The V end lost 5 bases, the J end lost 0 bases, and 8 bases lay between the germline ends. CDR3 size: 14 residues. CDR3 sequence: CASSPGTAKNIQYF. The DNA for the CDR3 is TGTGCCAGCAGCCCCGGGACAGCCAAAAACATTCAGTACTTC.

This rearrangement joins TRBV7-2 to TRBJ2-5; D might be TRBD2 (7 bases). This CDR3 is 14 amino acids long. V was trimmed by 4 bases and J by 5 bases, leaving 14 bases between them. The germline CDR1 and CDR2 sequences are SGHTA and FQGNSA. The chain's CDR3 is CASSWGREWETQYF. The CDR3 region has the DNA TGTGCCAGCAGCTGGGGGCGGGAGTGGGAGACCCAGTACTTC.

This clone was detected once. V gene TRBV19 combines with J gene TRBJ1-5, with D hard to call. Germline CDR1 and CDR2: LNHDA and SQIVND (reference sequence). This CDR3 region has 13 residues. Deletions cut 6 bases from V and 3 bases from J, with 9 bases between. This CDR3 is CASRSRANQPQHF. CDR3 DNA sequence: TGTGCCAGTAGGAGTAGGGCCAATCAGCCCCAGCATTTT.

The chain employs TRBV27 and TRBJ1-2; D gene ambiguous. V lost 11 bases to trimming and J lost 4 bases, with 20 bases between them. The CDR3 covers 14 residues. Germline V CDR1 and CDR2: MNHEY, SMNVEV (reference sequence). CDR3 nucleotides: TGTGCCGACGGTAGGCCAAGTCTTCTCTATGGCTACACCTTC. Amino acids: CADGRPSLLYGYTF.

The rearrangement joins TRBV4-1 to TRBJ1-6, with D possibly being TRBD1 (5 bases). The CDR3 contains 15 residues. The V end was cut by 1 base, the J end by 6 bases, with 10 bases between. CDR1 MGHRA and CDR2 YSYEKL come from the germline V gene. The CDR3 nucleotides are TGCGCCAGCAGCCAAGTCGGGGGATTTAATTCACCCCTCCACTTT. Translating gives CASSQVGGFNSPLHF.

V gene TRBV6-5 combines with J gene TRBJ2-7, with 11 bases fitting TRBD2. This CDR3 spans 15 amino acids. Germline-derived CDR1 and CDR2 are MNHEY and SVGAGI. V shed 0 bases, J shed 2 bases, and the junction held 0 bases outside the gene matches. The CDR3 loop is CASSYSTSGAYEQYF. The CDR3 bases are TGTGCCAGCAGTTACTCGACTAGCGGGGCCTACGAGCAGTACTTC.

J is TRBJ2-1 and V is TRBV30; D perhaps matches TRBD2 (5 bases). Germline V lookup: CDR1 GTSNPN, CDR2 SVGIG (reference sequence). The germline V and J ends were trimmed by 4 bases and 13 bases, with 14 bases remaining between them. The CDR3 covers 11 residues. CDR3 residues: CAWNKLENQFF. The DNA of the CDR3 is TGTGCCTGGAACAAACTAGAAAATCAGTTCTTC.

The chain has TRBV30 and TRBJ1-5; tentative D call: TRBD1 (5 bases). CDR1 is GTSNPN, CDR2 SVGIG, per germline (reference sequence). V was cut by 1 base and J by 9 bases, with 13 bases left in between. The CDR3 contains 13 residues. CDR3 residues: CAWSDKGQGPQHF. In DNA form, the CDR3 reads TGTGCCTGGAGTGATAAGGGGCAGGGGCCCCAGCATTTT.

The J gene is TRBJ2-1, the V gene TRBV15, with 8 bases aligning to TRBD2. Germline V CDR1 and CDR2: LNHNV, YYDKDF (reference sequence). The CDR3 totals 15 residues. J lost 10 bases, V lost 0 bases, and 8 bases had no gene match. As DNA, the CDR3 is TGTGCCACCAGCAGAGATCCACTAGCGGTGGGCGAGCAGTTCTTC. Translation gives CATSRDPLAVGEQFF. The variable domain in full, with the rest retrieved from reference TRBV15 and TRBJ2-1, is DAMVIQNPRYQVTQFGKPVTLSCSQTLNHNVMYWYQQKSSQAPKLLFHYYDKDFNNEADTPDNFQSRRPNTSFCFLDIRSPGLGDTAMYLCATSRDPLAVGEQFFGPGTRLTVL.

This clone was detected only a few times. The chain couples TRBV28 to TRBJ1-6, with D hard to call. Per the germline V gene, CDR1 is MDHEN and CDR2 is SYDVKM. V dropped 8 bases and J dropped 0 bases, with 23 bases sitting between them. This CDR3 has 19 amino acids. CDR3 residues: CASGRGSWGYGSYNSPLHF. CDR3 bases: TGTGCCAGCGGCCGAGGGAGTTGGGGTTATGGCTCCTATAATTCACCCCTCCACTTT.

This chain joins TRBV3-1 (or the pseudogene TRBV3-2) and TRBJ1-2, with TRBD1 identical over 7 bases. Germline values: CDR1 LGHDT, CDR2 YNNKEL (reference sequence). Unmatched junction bases numbered 7, after V lost 5 bases and J lost 4 bases. This CDR3 contains 14 residues. The CDR3 is CASSARQGGYGYTF. In DNA form, the CDR3 reads TGTGCCAGCAGCGCCCGACAGGGTGGCTATGGCTACACCTTC.

The rearrangement links TRBV30 to TRBJ1-3, with no clear D. Per germline, CDR1 GTSNPN and CDR2 SVGIG (reference sequence). V lost 2 bases, J lost 4 bases, and 3 bases lay in between. The CDR3 loop spans 11 amino acids. CDR3 in amino acids: CAWSMGNTIYF. The CDR3 coding sequence is TGTGCCTGGAGTATGGGAAACACCATATATTTT.

The chain carries TRBV7-2 and TRBJ1-2, with 7 bases aligning to TRBD1. The germline V gene has CDR1 SGHTA and CDR2 FQGNSA. The CDR3 extends over 12 amino acids. J gave up 8 bases and V 5 bases, and 5 bases lay outside the gene matches. CDR3 residues: CASSKGAGGYTF. CDR3 in DNA: TGTGCCAGCAGCAAGGGGGCGGGAGGCTACACCTTC.

A single count supports this clone. The CDR3: CASSEWGQGSYEQYF. In DNA form, the CDR3 reads TGTGCCAGCAGTGAATGGGGCCAGGGCTCCTACGAGCAGTACTTC. This rearrangement joins TRBV25-1 to TRBJ2-7, with D possibly being TRBD1 (5 bases). In germline, CDR1 is MGHDK, CDR2 SYGVNS. V was clipped by 1 base and J by 0 bases, with 10 bases between them. The CDR3 has 15 residues.

The rearrangement joins TRBV5-1 to TRBJ1-4, with a possible D match to TRBD1 (6 bases). This CDR3 comprises 15 residues. Germline assignment: CDR1 SGHRS and CDR2 YFSETQ. The V end was cut by 4 bases, the J end by 0 bases, with 10 bases between. Here the CDR3 DNA reads TGCGCCAGCAGCGTGGGACATGCAACTAATGAAAAACTGTTTTTT. Translation gives CASSVGHATNEKLFF.

The chain carries TRBV28 and TRBJ1-5, with D uncertain. Between the trimmed V and J ends, which lost 6 bases and 2 bases, there was a span of 14 bases. The germline CDR1 and CDR2 sequences are MDHEN and SYDVKM. The CDR3 is 15 residues long. The DNA of the CDR3 is TGTGCCAGCAGCTATGGGTCGCTGGGCAATCAGCCCCAGCATTTT. This sequence encodes CASSYGSLGNQPQHF.